The 2 T cell receptor beta chains below come from one sample, sequenced in a study of blood T cell repertoires in COVID-19. Some clones are missing from TCRdb's copy, which holds only in-frame ones; the method was immunoSEQ multiplex PCR. Of 350,000 or so clones listed, about 86% are singletons. Specimen: peripheral blood. The receptors derive from a man aged 30 to 39 with active or convalescent COVID-19.

The chain combines TRBV11-3 with TRBJ1-6; 8 bases are a match to TRBD1. There are 14 residues in the CDR3. Germline-derived CDR1 and CDR2 are SGHNT and YENEEA. V gave up 0 bases and J gave up 10 bases; unmatched junction bases: 2. DNA for the CDR3: TGTGCCAGCAGCTTAGAGGCAGGGGGCTCACCCCTCCACTTT. Translating it yields CASSLEAGGSPLHF.

The V call is TRBV3-1 (or the pseudogene TRBV3-2), the J call TRBJ2-1; D is unresolved. The V and J ends lost 1 base and 12 bases respectively, with 13 bases between them. This CDR3 has 13 amino acids. Per the germline V gene, CDR1 is LGHDT and CDR2 is YNNKEL (reference sequence). The CDR3 loop is CASSQGGKQGQFF. The CDR3 DNA follows: TGTGCCAGCAGCCAAGGAGGCAAGCAAGGGCAGTTCTTC.